A selection of T cell receptor beta chains follows, all from one sample in a study of T cell repertoires in cytomegalovirus infection. TCRdb called the reads again in MiXCR, with one record for every CDR3 protein. The sample consists of 80,000 to 130,000 distinct CDR3 sequences, around a quarter of them appearing once. The specimen was CD8+ T cells from PBMCs. The receptors were gathered from a human donor in good health (CMV status not recorded). Some clones in this sample may be carry-over from other donors' samples. The CDR3 runs from the conserved cysteine through the conserved F or W. Each record gives: V gene, D gene, J gene, clone size, CDR3 protein, CDR3 DNA. A D gene is named only where the DNA matches it firmly. Clone size is stated in some rows and not others, as once, few, many or a class when expanded.

V: TRBV20-1; D: TRBD1; J: TRBJ2-7; size: few; CDR3: CSARNDRESYEQYF; DNA: TGCAGTGCTAGAAACGACAGGGAATCCTACGAGCAGTACTTC
V: TRBV6-2/TRBV6-3; D: TRBD1; J: TRBJ1-2; size: few; CDR3: CASSLQLRQGTNGYTF; DNA: TGTGCCAGCAGTTTACAATTGAGACAGGGGACGAATGGCTACACCTTC
V: TRBV29-1; D: TRBD1; J: TRBJ2-1; size: few; CDR3: CSVGGGAEQFF; DNA: TGCAGCGTTGGAGGGGGCGCTGAGCAGTTCTTC
V: TRBV3-1; D: .; J: TRBJ2-1; size: .; CDR3: CASSLKRDTLYNEQFF; DNA: TGTGCCAGCAGTCTAAAGCGGGACACCCTCTACAATGAGCAGTTCTTC
V: TRBV14; D: .; J: TRBJ2-3; size: .; CDR3: CASSQEEDTQYF; DNA: TGTGCCAGCAGCCAAGAAGAGGATACGCAGTATTTT
V: TRBV20-1; D: .; J: TRBJ2-1; size: few; CDR3: CSARDLRGGTEQFF; DNA: TGCAGTGCTAGAGATCTCAGAGGGGGTACTGAGCAGTTCTTC
V: TRBV2; D: TRBD1; J: TRBJ1-2; size: .; CDR3: CASRKRAGGTDESYGYTF; DNA: TGTGCCAGCAGGAAGCGGGCGGGAGGGACAGATGAGAGTTATGGCTACACCTTC
V: TRBV30; D: .; J: TRBJ2-3; size: few; CDR3: CAWTRTSSTDTQYF; DNA: TGTGCCTGGACGAGGACTTCTAGCACAGATACGCAGTATTTT
V: TRBV27; D: TRBD2; J: TRBJ2-2; size: few; CDR3: CASRAPGGGNTGELFF; DNA: TGTGCCAGCAGAGCGCCTGGCGGGGGGAACACCGGGGAGCTGTTTTTT
V: TRBV28; D: TRBD2; J: TRBJ2-5; size: many; CDR3: CASSLSAGGRETQYF; DNA: TGTGCCAGCAGTTTATCAGCGGGGGGAAGAGAGACCCAGTACTTC
V: TRBV27; D: .; J: TRBJ2-7; size: .; CDR3: CASSYRGASSYEQYF; DNA: TGTGCCAGCAGTTATCGGGGCGCGAGCTCCTACGAGCAGTACTTC
V: TRBV5-4; D: .; J: TRBJ1-3; size: few; CDR3: CASSLGDSGNTIYF; DNA: TGTGCCAGCAGCTTGGGAGACTCTGGAAACACCATATATTTT
V: TRBV7-8; D: TRBD2; J: TRBJ2-2; size: .; CDR3: CASRWTSGGADTGELFF; DNA: TGTGCCAGCAGATGGACTAGCGGGGGGGCAGACACCGGGGAGCTGTTTTTT
V: TRBV10-3; D: .; J: TRBJ2-1; size: .; CDR3: CTISHTGEYNEQFF; DNA: TGTACCATCAGCCACACAGGAGAGTACAATGAGCAGTTCTTC
V: TRBV29-1; D: TRBD1; J: TRBJ1-2; size: .; CDR3: CSALSPDRIYGYTF; DNA: TGCAGCGCCCTCTCCCCGGACAGGATCTATGGCTACACCTTC
V: TRBV20-1; D: TRBD2; J: TRBJ2-3; size: .; CDR3: CSARGKSGGNPPSVTQYF; DNA: TGCAGTGCTAGGGGGAAGAGCGGGGGGAACCCTCCCTCGGTTACGCAGTATTTT
V: TRBV12-3/TRBV12-4; D: .; J: TRBJ1-1; size: many; CDR3: CASSATLRGANTEAFF; DNA: TGTGCCAGCAGTGCAACCCTCAGGGGCGCGAACACTGAAGCTTTCTTT
V: TRBV7-3; D: TRBD1; J: TRBJ2-1; size: few; CDR3: CASSLAVEGAWFF; DNA: TGTGCCAGCAGCTTAGCAGTAGAGGGGGCCTGGTTCTTC
V: TRBV7-2; D: .; J: TRBJ1-5; size: few; CDR3: CASSLGLGVGNQPQHF; DNA: TGTGCCAGCAGCTTAGGCTTAGGGGTCGGGAATCAGCCCCAGCATTTT
V: TRBV7-2; D: .; J: TRBJ1-2; size: many; CDR3: CASSSRTNNYGYTF; DNA: TGTGCCAGCAGCAGTAGGACAAACAACTATGGCTACACCTTC
V: TRBV20-1; D: .; J: TRBJ1-6; size: .; CDR3: CSARDNLGGLNSPLHF; DNA: TGCAGTGCTAGAGATAATCTCGGGGGGCTAAATTCACCCCTCCACTTT
V: TRBV6-5; D: .; J: TRBJ2-1; size: few; CDR3: CASSYGVGLVF; DNA: TGTGCCAGCAGTTACGGTGTGGGGTTGGTCTTC
V: TRBV6-5; D: .; J: TRBJ2-7; size: few; CDR3: CASSYGLLNEQYF; DNA: TGTGCCAGCAGTTACGGACTATTGAACGAGCAGTACTTC
V: TRBV28; D: TRBD2; J: TRBJ2-1; size: few; CDR3: CAIKLAGTYNEQFF; DNA: TGTGCCATCAAGCTAGCGGGTACCTACAATGAGCAGTTCTTC
V: TRBV28; D: TRBD2; J: TRBJ2-3; size: .; CDR3: CASRRTSGTDTQYF; DNA: TGTGCCAGCAGGCGGACTAGCGGTACAGATACGCAGTATTTT
V: TRBV28; D: .; J: TRBJ1-5; size: .; CDR3: CASRFRGDSNQPQHF; DNA: TGTGCCAGCAGGTTTCGGGGCGATAGCAATCAGCCCCAGCATTTT
V: TRBV6-2/TRBV6-3; D: .; J: TRBJ1-1; size: .; CDR3: CASKIGQNTEAFF; DNA: TGTGCCAGCAAAATCGGACAGAACACTGAAGCTTTCTTT
V: TRBV28; D: .; J: TRBJ1-2; size: .; CDR3: CASSLELAGYTF; DNA: TGTGCCAGCAGTTTAGAGTTGGCCGGCTACACCTTC
V: TRBV29-1; D: .; J: TRBJ1-2; size: .; CDR3: CSVEALLGGYTF; DNA: TGCAGCGTTGAAGCCCTATTGGGTGGCTACACCTTC
V: TRBV6-6; D: .; J: TRBJ2-2; size: .; CDR3: CASSYSEPARELFF; DNA: TGTGCCAGCAGTTACTCGGAACCCGCCAGGGAGCTGTTTTTT
V: TRBV20-1; D: TRBD1; J: TRBJ2-5; size: .; CDR3: CSARDPPGGQETQYF; DNA: TGCAGTGCTAGAGATCCTCCAGGGGGTCAGGAGACCCAGTACTTC
V: TRBV28; D: .; J: TRBJ1-2; size: .; CDR3: CASSFSGSGYGYTF; DNA: TGTGCCAGCAGTTTTTCGGGGTCTGGCTATGGCTACACCTTC
V: TRBV28; D: .; J: TRBJ2-3; size: few; CDR3: CASRPILGTDTQYF; DNA: TGTGCCAGCAGACCTATCCTGGGCACAGATACGCAGTATTTT
V: TRBV4-1; D: .; J: TRBJ1-1; size: few; CDR3: CASNEGTGTEAFF; DNA: TGCGCCAGCAACGAGGGTACGGGGACTGAAGCTTTCTTT
V: TRBV11-2; D: .; J: TRBJ2-3; size: many; CDR3: CASSLRQMDTQYF; DNA: TGTGCCAGCAGCTTACGACAGATGGATACGCAGTATTTT
V: TRBV12-3/TRBV12-4; D: .; J: TRBJ1-5; size: few; CDR3: CASSLLGKAQPQHF; DNA: TGTGCCAGCAGTTTATTGGGTAAAGCCCAGCCCCAGCATTTT
V: TRBV27; D: .; J: TRBJ2-2; size: many; CDR3: CASSLEGVTGELFF; DNA: TGTGCCAGCAGTTTGGAGGGCGTAACCGGGGAGCTGTTTTTT
V: TRBV6-2/TRBV6-3; D: TRBD1; J: TRBJ2-3; size: .; CDR3: CASSRDSPLGNHADTQYF; DNA: TGTGCCAGCAGTCGGGACAGTCCCCTAGGGAACCACGCAGATACGCAGTATTTT
V: TRBV3-1; D: .; J: TRBJ1-5; size: few; CDR3: CASSQESGPNQPQHF; DNA: TGTGCCAGCAGCCAAGAGTCCGGGCCCAATCAGCCCCAGCATTTT
V: TRBV20-1; D: TRBD1; J: TRBJ1-5; size: .; CDR3: CSAVHFPGQGENSNQPQHF; DNA: TGCAGTGCTGTGCACTTCCCGGGACAGGGGGAAAACAGCAATCAGCCCCAGCATTTT
V: TRBV11-3; D: .; J: TRBJ2-7; size: .; CDR3: CASSNDTYLSYEQYF; DNA: TGTGCCAGCAGCAACGACACCTACCTATCCTACGAGCAGTACTTC
V: TRBV30; D: .; J: TRBJ2-7; size: .; CDR3: CAWGTFSYYEQYF; DNA: TGTGCCTGGGGGACCTTTTCCTACTACGAGCAGTACTTC
V: TRBV12-3/TRBV12-4; D: TRBD1; J: TRBJ2-7; size: many; CDR3: CASSPGQLYEQYF; DNA: TGTGCCAGCAGTCCGGGACAGTTATACGAGCAGTACTTC
V: TRBV4-3; D: TRBD1; J: TRBJ1-6; size: .; CDR3: CASSLGTGNSPLHF; DNA: TGCGCCAGCAGCCTCGGGACAGGGAATTCACCCCTCCACTTT
V: TRBV6-2/TRBV6-3; D: .; J: TRBJ2-4; size: .; CDR3: CASSYGAWESKNIQYF; DNA: TGTGCCAGCAGTTACGGCGCGTGGGAGAGCAAAAACATTCAGTACTTC
V: TRBV28; D: TRBD1; J: TRBJ1-1; size: few; CDR3: CANSALTGGLDTEAFF; DNA: TGTGCCAACAGCGCATTGACAGGGGGCTTGGACACTGAAGCTTTCTTT
V: TRBV6-5; D: TRBD2; J: TRBJ2-1; size: .; CDR3: CASRTTSGQFF; DNA: TGTGCCAGCAGGACGACTAGCGGACAGTTCTTC
V: TRBV30; D: .; J: TRBJ2-1; size: .; CDR3: CAWGPIWGGYEQFF; DNA: TGTGCCTGGGGACCGATATGGGGCGGCTATGAGCAGTTCTTC
V: TRBV19; D: .; J: TRBJ1-4; size: .; CDR3: CASSSGARVLNEKLFF; DNA: TGTGCCAGTAGTTCGGGGGCGCGGGTTTTGAATGAAAAACTGTTTTTT
V: TRBV20-1; D: TRBD2; J: TRBJ2-1; size: .; CDR3: CSASPRRGGSDEQFF; DNA: TGCAGTGCTTCCCCCCGACGGGGGGGGTCAGATGAGCAGTTCTTC
V: TRBV7-9; D: .; J: TRBJ2-1; size: .; CDR3: CASSLPSERSGALYNEQFF; DNA: TGTGCCAGCAGCTTGCCCTCCGAGCGGTCAGGGGCCCTATACAATGAGCAGTTCTTC
V: TRBV29-1; D: .; J: TRBJ1-1; size: few; CDR3: CSVVGTITEAFF; DNA: TGCAGCGTTGTAGGGACAATCACTGAAGCTTTCTTT
V: TRBV6-2/TRBV6-3; D: TRBD2; J: TRBJ2-1; size: few; CDR3: CASNLGLVVDEQFF; DNA: TGTGCCAGCAACTTGGGACTAGTGGTTGATGAGCAGTTCTTC
V: TRBV7-4; D: TRBD1; J: TRBJ2-5; size: few; CDR3: CASSFPGQREETQYF; DNA: TGTGCCAGCAGCTTCCCGGGACAGCGAGAAGAGACCCAGTACTTC
V: TRBV4-3; D: .; J: TRBJ1-2; size: .; CDR3: CASSQDGTDGYTF; DNA: TGCGCCAGCAGCCAAGATGGAACGGATGGCTACACCTTC
V: TRBV9; D: .; J: TRBJ2-7; size: few; CDR3: CASSVGGSSSYEQYF; DNA: TGTGCCAGCAGCGTAGGCGGCAGTAGCTCCTACGAGCAGTACTTC
V: TRBV10-3; D: TRBD1; J: TRBJ2-3; size: few; CDR3: CAISTGTGASTDTQYF; DNA: TGTGCCATCAGTACCGGGACAGGGGCCTCCACAGATACGCAGTATTTT